This TCR beta chain was observed in a study of graft-versus-host responses after intestinal transplantation. On the study more broadly: Tacrolimus and steroids were given for around 3 years to all recipients after anti-thymocyte globulin induction.

Study-wide points: GvH clone levels peaked in circulation, and this peak was associated with early post-transplant HvG declines.

Assay used: immunoSEQ multiplex PCR; TCRdb lists only in-frame clones, some missing. The data contain around 20,000 clones, 85% to 90% of them singletons. The V gene's germline CDR1 is SGDLS and CDR2 YYNGEE. The V gene lost 2 bases and the J gene lost 4 bases, with 9 bases spanning the gap. The length of the CDR3 is 14 residues. Details on this clone: What it recognizes is unknown.

This receptor was taken from a human patient who received an intestinal transplant, so some T cells may come from the graft donor. The sequences come from PBMCs, collected roughly ten weeks after intestinal transplantation. V usage is TRBV9 and J usage is TRBJ2-2; D gene ambiguous. The CDR3 DNA reads as TGTGCCAGCAGCGTGGCCAGTAGCACCGGGGAGCTGTTTTTT. This encodes CASSVASSTGELFF.